This passage covers 12 T cell receptor beta chains from one sample sequenced in a study of T cell responses to AZD1222 COVID-19 vaccine. Data came from immunoSEQ multiplex PCR; TCRdb stores just in-frame clones and leaves some out. The sample lists 150,000 or so clones; 90% to 95% were seen once. The sequencing here drew on peripheral blood, taken 28 days after the second AZD1222 dose. The receptors were sampled from an adult who received the AZD1222 COVID-19 vaccine.

This clone has only a few counts. This chain joins TRBV7-2 and TRBJ1-6; no clear D. The ends were cut back, 5 bases at V and 5 bases at J, with 10 bases in the middle. Germline V gives CDR1 SGHTA, CDR2 FQGNSA. The CDR3 spans 14 residues. In nucleotides, the CDR3 is TGTGCCAGCAGCGTGGCAGGAAATAATTCACCCCTCCACTTT. Its translation: CASSVAGNNSPLHF.

This chain connects TRBV3-1 (or the pseudogene TRBV3-2) to TRBJ1-3; D ambiguous. The germline gives CDR1 LGHDT, CDR2 YNNKEL (reference sequence). V lost 0 bases to trimming and J lost 8 bases, with 14 bases between them. The CDR3 is 15 amino acids. The CDR3 DNA sequence: TGTGCCAGCAGCCAAGATCTAGGTGGGTGGGACACCATATATTTT. It codes for CASSQDLGGWDTIYF.

CDR3 loop: CASSATSVGNQPQHF. In DNA, the CDR3 is TGTGCCAGCTCAGCGACATCTGTGGGCAATCAGCCCCAGCATTTT. The chain recombines TRBV18 with TRBJ1-5, with no clear D. V was pared by 5 bases and J by 2 bases, with 13 bases between. The CDR3 loop spans 15 amino acids. Germline-derived CDR1 and CDR2 are KGHSH and LQKENI.

This chain connects TRBV6-1 to TRBJ1-2; D may be TRBD1 (5 bases). V dropped 7 bases and J dropped 6 bases, with 18 bases sitting between them. Looked up from germline, CDR1 is MNHNS and CDR2 is SASEGT. This CDR3 has 14 residues. CDR3 DNA: TGTGCCAGCATTCCTCAGGTGGACACTGATGGCTACACCTTC. Translation: CASIPQVDTDGYTF.

The chain couples TRBV7-9 to TRBJ1-4; D unclear. The germline gives CDR1 SEHNR, CDR2 FQNEAQ (reference sequence). The CDR3 is 15 residues long. With 5 bases removed from V and 8 bases from J, the gap between germline ends came to 18 bases. DNA for the CDR3: TGTGCCAGCAGCCAACACCGTCCCCTTGGGGAAAAACTGTTTTTT. Its protein product is CASSQHRPLGEKLFF.

The gene calls are TRBV7-9 and TRBJ1-1; possible D gene TRBD1, 6 bases. V was cut by 5 bases and J by 1 base, with 11 bases left in between. This CDR3 is 14 amino acids long. Per germline, CDR1 SEHNR and CDR2 FQNEAQ (reference sequence). The CDR3 region is CASSPGHPNTEAFF. In DNA form, the CDR3 reads TGTGCCAGCAGCCCGGGACACCCGAACACTGAAGCTTTCTTT.

A remark on this clone: The same CDR3 can be traced to other DNA sequences in this sample. This chain uses TRBV4-3 with TRBJ1-1; 8 bases match TRBD1. Losses at the gene ends were 2 bases for V and 1 base for J; bases not matched to a gene: 0. Germline-derived CDR1 and CDR2 are LGHNA and YSLEER. This CDR3 comprises 14 residues. The chain's CDR3 is CASSQTGGNTEAFF. The CDR3 DNA is TGCGCCAGCAGCCAAACAGGGGGGAACACTGAAGCTTTCTTT.

V gene TRBV6-5 combines with J gene TRBJ2-6; tentatively, D is TRBD1 (6 bases). The CDR3 is 13 residues long. Germline V lookup: CDR1 MNHEY, CDR2 SVGAGI. Trimming cost V 10 bases and J 2 bases, with 9 bases left between them. DNA for the CDR3: TGTGCCACCTACAGGGCTGGGGCCAACGTCCTGACTTTC. It yields the protein CATYRAGANVLTF.

The rearrangement joins TRBV4-3 to TRBJ1-3; D possibly corresponds to TRBD1 (5 bases). The CDR3 covers 15 residues. Germline V gene lookup returns CDR1 LGHNA and CDR2 YSLEER. V was clipped by 1 base and J by 2 bases, with 9 bases between them. CDR3: CASSQGDSTGNTIYF. In nucleotides, the CDR3 is TGCGCCAGCAGCCAAGGTGACAGCACTGGAAACACCATATATTTT.

The gene calls are TRBV18 and TRBJ1-5, with TRBD1 identical over 8 bases. V was pared by 6 bases and J by 6 bases, with 10 bases of the junction left unmatched. The CDR3 spans 15 residues. In germline, CDR1 is KGHSH, CDR2 LQKENI. The CDR3 protein is CASSPGTGGGQPQHF. CDR3 DNA: TGTGCCAGCTCCCCAGGGACAGGAGGTGGTCAGCCCCAGCATTTT.

The chain is built from TRBV24-1 and TRBJ1-1; TRBD1 is a possible D gene (5 bases). Germline CDR1 and CDR2: KGHDR and SFDVKD. This CDR3 has 15 amino acids. Trimming took off 4 bases at V and 1 base at J, with 12 bases between the two ends. The CDR3 loop reads CATSESTGANTEAFF. The CDR3 DNA is TGTGCCACCAGTGAGTCTACAGGAGCGAACACTGAAGCTTTCTTT.

This chain links TRBV5-1 with TRBJ1-3, with D uncertain. The V and J ends lost 0 bases and 3 bases respectively, with 4 bases between them. This CDR3 has 13 residues. Germline CDR1 SGHRS, CDR2 YFSETQ. The CDR3 protein is CASSLELGNTIYF. DNA of the CDR3: TGCGCCAGCAGCTTGGAACTTGGAAACACCATATATTTT.